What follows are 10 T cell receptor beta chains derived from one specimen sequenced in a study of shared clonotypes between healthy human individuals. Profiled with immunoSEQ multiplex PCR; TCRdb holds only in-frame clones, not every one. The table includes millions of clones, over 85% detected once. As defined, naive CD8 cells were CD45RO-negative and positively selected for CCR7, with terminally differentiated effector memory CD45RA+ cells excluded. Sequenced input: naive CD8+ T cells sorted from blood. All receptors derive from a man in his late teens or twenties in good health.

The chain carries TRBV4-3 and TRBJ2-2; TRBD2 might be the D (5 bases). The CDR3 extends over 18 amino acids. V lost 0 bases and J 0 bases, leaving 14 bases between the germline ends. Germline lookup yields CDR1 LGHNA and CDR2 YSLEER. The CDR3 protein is CASSQDSFPGTNTGELFF. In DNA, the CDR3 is TGCGCCAGCAGCCAAGATTCTTTTCCGGGAACGAACACCGGGGAGCTGTTTTTT.

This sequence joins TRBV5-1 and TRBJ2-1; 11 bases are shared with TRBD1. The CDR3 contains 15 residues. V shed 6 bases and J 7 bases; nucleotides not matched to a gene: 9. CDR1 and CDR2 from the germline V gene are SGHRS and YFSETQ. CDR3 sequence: CASTGPGTGGNEQFF. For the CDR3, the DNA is TGCGCCAGCACCGGACCCGGGACAGGGGGTAATGAGCAGTTCTTC.

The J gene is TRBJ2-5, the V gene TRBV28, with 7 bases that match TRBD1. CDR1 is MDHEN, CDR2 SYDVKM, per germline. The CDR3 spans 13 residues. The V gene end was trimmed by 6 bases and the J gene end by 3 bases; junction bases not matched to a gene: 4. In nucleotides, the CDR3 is TGTGCCAGCAGCTATGGGACAGAAGAGACCCAGTACTTC. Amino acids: CASSYGTEETQYF.

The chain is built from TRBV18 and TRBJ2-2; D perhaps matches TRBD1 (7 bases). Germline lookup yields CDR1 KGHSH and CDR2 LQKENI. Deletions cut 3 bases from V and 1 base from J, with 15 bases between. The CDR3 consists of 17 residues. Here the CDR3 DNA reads TGTGCCAGCTCACCCCGCGGGGACAGCGAGAACACCGGGGAGCTGTTTTTT. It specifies CASSPRGDSENTGELFF.

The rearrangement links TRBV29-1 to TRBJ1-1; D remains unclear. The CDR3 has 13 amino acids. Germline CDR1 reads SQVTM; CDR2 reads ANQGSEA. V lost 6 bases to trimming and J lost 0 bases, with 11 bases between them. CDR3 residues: CSVRANLNTEAFF. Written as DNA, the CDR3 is TGCAGCGTGCGGGCCAATCTGAACACTGAAGCTTTCTTT.

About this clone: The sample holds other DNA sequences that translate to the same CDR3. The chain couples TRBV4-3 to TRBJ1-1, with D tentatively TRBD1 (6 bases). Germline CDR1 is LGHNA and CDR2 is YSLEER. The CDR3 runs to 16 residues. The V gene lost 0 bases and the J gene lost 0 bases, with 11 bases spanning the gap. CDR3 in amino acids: CASSQDPGALNTEAFF. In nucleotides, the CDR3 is TGCGCCAGCAGCCAAGATCCAGGGGCCCTGAACACTGAAGCTTTCTTT.

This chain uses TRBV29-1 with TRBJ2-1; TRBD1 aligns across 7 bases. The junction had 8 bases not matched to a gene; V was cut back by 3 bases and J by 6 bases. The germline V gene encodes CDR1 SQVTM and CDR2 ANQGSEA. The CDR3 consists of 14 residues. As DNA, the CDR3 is TGCAGCGTTGACGGACAGGTCTATGCCAATGAGCAGTTCTTC. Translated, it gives CSVDGQVYANEQFF.

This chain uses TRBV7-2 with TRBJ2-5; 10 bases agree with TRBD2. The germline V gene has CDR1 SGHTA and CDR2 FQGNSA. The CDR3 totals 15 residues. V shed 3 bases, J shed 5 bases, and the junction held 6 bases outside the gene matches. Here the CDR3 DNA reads TGTGCCAGCAGCTTTACTAGCGGGATTTTGGAGACCCAGTACTTC. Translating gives CASSFTSGILETQYF.

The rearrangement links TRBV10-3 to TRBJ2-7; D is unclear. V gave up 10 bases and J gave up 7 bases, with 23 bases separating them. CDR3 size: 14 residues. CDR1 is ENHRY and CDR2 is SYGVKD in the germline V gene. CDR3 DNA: TGTGCCACCGAACCCCGTTCCCCAGGTGGAGAGCAGTACTTC. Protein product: CATEPRSPGGEQYF.

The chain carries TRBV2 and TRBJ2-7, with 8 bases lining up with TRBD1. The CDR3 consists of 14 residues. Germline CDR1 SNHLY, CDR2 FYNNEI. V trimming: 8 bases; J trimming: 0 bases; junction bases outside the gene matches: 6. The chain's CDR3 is CASRDRSDSYEQYF. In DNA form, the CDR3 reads TGTGCCAGCCGGGACAGGTCTGACTCCTACGAGCAGTACTTC. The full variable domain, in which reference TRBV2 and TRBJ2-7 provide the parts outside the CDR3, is EPEVTQTPSHQVTQMGQEVILRCVPISNHLYFYWYRQILGQKVEFLVSFYNNEISEKSEIFDDQFSVERPDGSNFTLKIRSTKLEDSAMYFCASRDRSDSYEQYFGPGTRLTVT.